Listed below are T cell receptor beta chains from one sample, sequenced in a study of blood T cell repertoires in COVID-19. Only in-frame clones appear in the TCRdb table, and some are missing; sequencing was by immunoSEQ multiplex PCR. The table shows 90,000 to 120,000 clones, with around four fifths occurring only once. The specimen sequenced was peripheral blood. These receptor sequences come from a man between 65 and 79 years old with acute or convalescent COVID-19. Each CDR3 is given with its conserved first and last residue. The D gene is left open where the match is weak. Rows give clone size only sometimes, using once, few, many, or a class for an expanded clone.

j_call d_call clone_size v_call cdr3_aa cdr3_nt
TRBJ1-2 NA NA TRBV12-3/TRBV12-4 CASRTGGSGYTF TGTGCCAGCAGGACCGGGGGTTCCGGCTACACCTTC
TRBJ1-1 TRBD1 NA TRBV5-1 CASSLANRDSTEAFF TGCGCCAGCAGCTTGGCTAACAGGGACAGCACTGAAGCTTTCTTT
TRBJ1-2 TRBD1 NA TRBV7-8 CASSLGDRGQGYTF TGTGCCAGCAGCTTAGGGGACAGGGGTCAAGGCTACACCTTC
TRBJ1-4 NA NA TRBV5-5 CASSLVAGASNEKLFF TGTGCCAGCAGCTTGGTGGCAGGGGCCTCTAATGAAAAACTGTTTTTT
TRBJ2-2 NA NA TRBV19 CASSRPNGVNTGELFF TGTGCCAGTAGTCGCCCTAACGGGGTCAACACCGGGGAGCTGTTTTTT
TRBJ2-1 NA NA TRBV5-1 CASSLGQYNEQFF TGCGCCAGCAGCTTGGGGCAGTACAATGAGCAGTTCTTC
TRBJ2-1 TRBD2 once TRBV19 CASSPSSSGGPNEQFF TGTGCCAGTAGTCCCAGTAGTAGCGGGGGGCCTAATGAGCAGTTCTTC
TRBJ2-5 NA NA TRBV7-8 CASSRDSGQETQYF TGTGCCAGCAGCCGAGACTCGGGCCAAGAGACCCAGTACTTC
TRBJ1-4 NA once TRBV5-1 CASSLVATALKEKLFF TGCGCCAGCAGCTTGGTTGCGACAGCCCTCAAGGAAAAACTGTTTTTT
TRBJ2-2 TRBD1 once TRBV6-5 CASSYKQGANGELFF TGTGCCAGCAGTTATAAACAGGGGGCGAACGGGGAGCTGTTTTTT
TRBJ2-5 NA NA TRBV7-2 CASSMAVPKTQYF TGTGCCAGCAGCATGGCCGTACCGAAGACCCAGTACTTC
TRBJ1-6 TRBD1 NA TRBV2 CASSFGQGAGSPLHF TGTGCCAGCAGTTTTGGACAGGGGGCTGGTTCACCCCTCCACTTT
TRBJ1-6 NA NA TRBV6-2/TRBV6-3 CASSYGGFYNSPLHF TGTGCCAGCAGTTACGGAGGCTTCTATAATTCACCCCTCCACTTT
TRBJ2-2 TRBD2 NA TRBV14 CASSTRLAGATGELFF TGTGCCAGCAGCACACGACTAGCGGGGGCAACCGGGGAGCTGTTTTTT
TRBJ1-1 TRBD1 NA TRBV6-1 CASSASTGIGYNTEAFF TGTGCCAGCAGTGCCTCGACAGGGATTGGGTACAACACTGAAGCTTTCTTT
TRBJ1-2 NA NA TRBV12-3/TRBV12-4 CASSFQGNYGYTF TGTGCCAGCAGTTTCCAGGGTAACTATGGCTACACCTTC
TRBJ2-7 NA NA TRBV5-1 CASSLEGVYYEQYF TGCGCCAGCAGCTTGGAAGGAGTATACTACGAGCAGTACTTC
TRBJ2-7 NA NA TRBV5-1 CASSPFGEGAYEQYF TGCGCCAGCAGCCCTTTCGGGGAGGGGGCCTACGAGCAGTACTTC
TRBJ2-2 NA NA TRBV24-1 CATGDINTGELFF TGTGCCACCGGGGACATAAACACCGGGGAGCTGTTTTTT
TRBJ2-2 NA few TRBV6-5 CASHETGELFF TGTGCCAGTCATGAGACCGGGGAGCTGTTTTTT
TRBJ2-3 NA NA TRBV7-2 CASSHTPGLTSDTQYF TGTGCCAGCAGCCATACTCCGGGGTTGACCTCTGATACGCAGTATTTT
TRBJ2-2 TRBD2 NA TRBV7-3 CASSSAGGPETGELFF TGTGCCAGCAGCTCTGCGGGGGGGCCGGAAACCGGGGAGCTGTTTTTT
TRBJ1-1 NA NA TRBV12-3/TRBV12-4 CASSFQLDTEAFF TGTGCCAGCAGTTTTCAATTAGACACTGAAGCTTTCTTT
TRBJ1-2 NA NA TRBV5-1 CASSLGPGEGYTF TGCGCCAGCAGCTTGGGTCCGGGGGAGGGCTACACCTTC